Presented here are 18 T cell receptor beta chains from one specimen sequenced in a study of T-cell memory formation after mild COVID-19. One entry per CDR3 protein results from TCRdb running MiXCR on the 5' RACE reads. The repertoire includes 550,000 to 700,000 distinct CDR3 sequences, about a sixth of them detected once, and 9.5% to 15% sits in the top ten. The sequenced material came from PBMCs or a T cell subset sorted from them (not recorded which). The source is an adult woman who had mild COVID-19 (a few samples of this study predate the infection). Cell type and time point are not known.

This chain links TRBV6-1 with TRBJ1-4; D perhaps matches TRBD1 (5 bases). The CDR3 spans 13 residues. V was shortened by 3 bases and J by 10 bases, with 12 bases between the two germline ends. Germline-derived CDR1 and CDR2 are MNHNS and SASEGT. The CDR3 region has the DNA TGTGCCAGCAGTGATCGTCAGGGAGGAAAACTGTTTTTT. It translates to CASSDRQGGKLFF.

This clonotype has a count of ten or more. This chain joins TRBV7-3 and TRBJ2-4; 7 bases match TRBD1. CDR1 SGHTA and CDR2 FQGTGA come from the germline V gene. With 5 bases clipped from V and 2 bases from J, the junction kept 9 bases outside the gene matches. The CDR3 runs to 16 residues. The CDR3 DNA reads TGTGCCAGCAGCGCACAGGGGATGGGGACCAAAAACATTCAGTACTTC. Amino acid sequence: CASSAQGMGTKNIQYF.

The rearrangement links TRBV11-3 to TRBJ2-3; D is ambiguous. Germline-derived CDR1 and CDR2 are SGHNT and YENEEA. Trimming left V 4 bases short and J 4 bases short, with 18 bases between. There are 16 residues in the CDR3. CDR3 bases: TGTGCCAGCAGCTCCGCTGAAGCCGTCAATTCAGATACGCAGTATTTT. Its protein product is CASSSAEAVNSDTQYF.

This clonotype was counted a few times. The J gene is TRBJ2-7, the V gene TRBV21-1; TRBD1, the table's D call, lacks a check against the DNA. TRBV21-1 is annotated as a pseudogene. There are 16 residues in the CDR3. As DNA, the CDR3 is TGTGCCAGCAGCAAATGTGGCTACCAGGGGTCCTACGAGCAGTACTTC. Residues: CASSKCGYQGSYEQYF.

This clonotype was counted between two and nine times. The V and J genes are TRBV11-2 and TRBJ1-3; D might be TRBD1 (5 bases). The germline V gene has CDR1 SGHAT and CDR2 FQNNGV. Trimming took off 5 bases at V and 2 bases at J, with 13 bases between the two ends. This CDR3 has 15 amino acids. The CDR3 DNA sequence: TGTGCCAGCAGCCGTCCGGTAGGGGCTGGAAACACCATATATTTT. It specifies CASSRPVGAGNTIYF.

J is TRBJ1-4 and V is TRBV11-3; D is possibly TRBD1 (5 bases). V was clipped by 4 bases and J by 10 bases, with 10 bases between them. The CDR3 is 12 amino acids. Per germline, CDR1 SGHNT and CDR2 YENEEA. Here the CDR3 reads CASSSDMGKLFF. DNA for the CDR3: TGTGCCAGCAGCTCGGACATGGGAAAACTGTTTTTT.

This clonotype has more than one count but fewer than ten. The V and J genes are TRBV27 and TRBJ1-1; D gene ambiguous. The germline V gene encodes CDR1 MNHEY and CDR2 SMNVEV (reference sequence). The CDR3 is 14 amino acids. The V end lost 3 bases, the J end lost 2 bases, and 10 bases lay between the germline ends. The CDR3 loop is CASSFGNSNTEAFF. As DNA, the CDR3 is TGTGCCAGCAGTTTTGGTAACAGTAACACTGAAGCTTTCTTT.

The V gene is TRBV7-9, the J gene TRBJ1-2; D call uncertain. The CDR3 is 15 residues long. Germline V lookup: CDR1 SEHNR, CDR2 FQNEAQ (reference sequence). Trimming took 5 bases from V and 6 from J, leaving 19 bases between them. CDR3: CASSEGRVSRDGYTF. The CDR3 DNA is TGTGCCAGCAGCGAAGGTCGGGTCTCAAGGGATGGCTACACCTTC.

This clonotype was counted a few times. This chain links TRBV6-6 with TRBJ2-1, with 12 bases that match TRBD2. Per the germline V gene, CDR1 is MNHNY and CDR2 is SVGAGI (reference sequence). The V segment lost 4 bases and the J segment 5 bases; nucleotides outside the gene matches: 3. This CDR3 is built from 15 residues. For the CDR3, the DNA is TGTGCCAGCAGTTGGACTAGCGGGGCGAACAATGAGCAGTTCTTC. Its protein is CASSWTSGANNEQFF.

The DNA of the CDR3 is TGTGCCAGCAAGCTAGCGACGGATGAGCAGTTCTTC. This gives the protein CASKLATDEQFF. This chain joins TRBV12-3 or TRBV12-4 and TRBJ2-1; weak D call: TRBD2 (6 bases). The CDR3 consists of 12 residues. V was trimmed by 7 bases and J by 8 bases, leaving 12 bases between them.

The V call is TRBV30, the J call TRBJ1-1, with 7 nucleotides matching TRBD1. This CDR3 contains 11 residues. Germline CDR1 reads GTSNPN; CDR2 reads SVGIG (reference sequence). After removal of 1 base from V and 11 bases from J, the junction contained 4 bases not matched to a gene. The CDR3 DNA follows: TGTGCCTGGAGTGATGGGACAGCGGCTTTCTTT. Encoded protein: CAWSDGTAAFF.

There are a few counts of this clonotype. The J gene is TRBJ1-1, the V gene TRBV18; no clear D. The CDR3 is 17 amino acids. The germline V gene encodes CDR1 KGHSH and CDR2 LQKENI. Between the trimmed V and J ends, which lost 3 bases and 1 base, there was a span of 18 bases. CDR3 residues: CASSPRNPSPTNTEAFF. The DNA for the CDR3 is TGTGCCAGCTCACCTCGCAACCCCTCCCCTACGAACACTGAAGCTTTCTTT.

In its sample, this clonotype was seen a few times. The rearrangement links TRBV12-3 or TRBV12-4 to TRBJ2-4, with no clear D. The germline V and J ends were trimmed by 3 bases and 6 bases, with 9 bases remaining between them. This CDR3 has 13 amino acids. The CDR3 sequence: CASSFDFGNIQYF. The CDR3 DNA sequence: TGTGCCAGCAGTTTCGACTTCGGAAACATTCAGTACTTC.

The chain joins TRBV7-9 to TRBJ2-3, with D possibly matching TRBD1 (6 bases). V lost 2 bases to trimming and J lost 2 bases, with 11 bases between them. In germline, CDR1 is SEHNR, CDR2 FQNEAQ (reference sequence). This CDR3 is 15 amino acids long. The CDR3 loop is CASSLLGAYTDTQYF. DNA of the CDR3: TGTGCCAGCAGCTTACTGGGGGCTTACACAGATACGCAGTATTTT.

J is TRBJ1-5 and V is TRBV20-1, with D possibly matching TRBD1 (5 bases). Trimming shortened V by 4 bases and J by 7 bases, and 11 bases separated the two germline ends. The CDR3 has 12 residues. CDR1 and CDR2 from the germline V gene are DFQATT and SNEGSKA (reference sequence). CDR3 loop: CSANLGDQPQHF. The CDR3 region has the DNA TGCAGTGCTAATCTCGGGGACCAGCCCCAGCATTTT.

The chain links TRBV6-5 to TRBJ2-3, with D unresolved. The germline V and J ends were trimmed by 5 bases and 2 bases, with 14 bases remaining between them. There are 15 residues in the CDR3. CDR1 and CDR2 (germline): MNHEY, SVGAGI. The CDR3 DNA reads TGTGCCAGCAGTGTCTGGGCTTCGTCCACAGATACGCAGTATTTT. Its translation is CASSVWASSTDTQYF.

J is TRBJ2-5 and V is TRBV25-1; TRBD2 matches at 11 bases. Germline values: CDR1 MGHDK, CDR2 SYGVNS. The CDR3 consists of 14 residues. The junction had 5 bases not matched to a gene; V was cut back by 7 bases and J by 4 bases. The CDR3 spells CASTSGLAGETQYF. The CDR3 DNA reads as TGTGCCAGCACCTCAGGACTAGCGGGAGAGACCCAGTACTTC. Full variable domain (missing parts from reference TRBV25-1 and TRBJ2-5): EADIYQTPRYLVIGTGKKITLECSQTMGHDKMYWYQQDPGMELHLIHYSYGVNSTEKGDLSSESTVSRIRTEHFPLTLESARPSHTSQYLCASTSGLAGETQYFGPGTRLLVL.

V and J are TRBV11-3 and TRBJ2-1; 10 bases align to TRBD2. J gave up 9 bases and V 4 bases, and 12 bases lay outside the gene matches. CDR3 length: 16 residues. From germline, CDR1 is SGHNT and CDR2 YENEEA. In nucleotides, the CDR3 is TGTGCCAGCAGCTCCTCCGGGGCTAGCGGGAGACGTGAGCAGTTCTTC. Protein product: CASSSSGASGRREQFF. Complete variable domain (other parts from reference TRBV11-3 and TRBJ2-1): EAGVVQSPRYKIIEKKQPVAFWCNPISGHNTLYWYLQNLGQGPELLIRYENEEAVDDSQLPKDRFSAERLKGVDSTLKIQPAELGDSAVYLCASSSSGASGRREQFFGPGTRLTVL.